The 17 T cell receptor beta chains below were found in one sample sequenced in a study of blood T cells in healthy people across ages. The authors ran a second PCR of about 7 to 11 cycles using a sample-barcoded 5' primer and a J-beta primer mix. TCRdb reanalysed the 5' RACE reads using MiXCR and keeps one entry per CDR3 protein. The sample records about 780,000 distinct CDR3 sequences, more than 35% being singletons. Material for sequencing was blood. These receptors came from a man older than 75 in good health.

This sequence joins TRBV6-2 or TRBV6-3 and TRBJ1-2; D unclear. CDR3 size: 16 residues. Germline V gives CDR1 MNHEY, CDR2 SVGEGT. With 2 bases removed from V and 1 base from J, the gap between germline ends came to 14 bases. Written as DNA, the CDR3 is TGTGCCAGCAGTTACGAGGGCAGGATGGATAACTATGGCTACACCTTC. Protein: CASSYEGRMDNYGYTF.

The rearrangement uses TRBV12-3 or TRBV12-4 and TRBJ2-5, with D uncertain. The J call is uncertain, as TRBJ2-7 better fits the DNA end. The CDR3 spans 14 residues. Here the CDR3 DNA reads TGTGCCAGCAACCTCCAAGGGCTGAATGGCGAGCAGTACTTC. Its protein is CASNLQGLNGEQYF.

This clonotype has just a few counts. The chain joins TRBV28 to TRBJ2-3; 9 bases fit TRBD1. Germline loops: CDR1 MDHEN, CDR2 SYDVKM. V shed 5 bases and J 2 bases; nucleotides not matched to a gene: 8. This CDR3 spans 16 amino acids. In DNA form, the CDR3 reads TGTGCCAGCAGTACAACCGGGACAGGGCCCACAGATACGCAGTATTTT. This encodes CASSTTGTGPTDTQYF. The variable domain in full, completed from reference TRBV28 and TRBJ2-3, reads DVKVTQSSRYLVKRTGEKVFLECVQDMDHENMFWYRQDPGLGLRLIYFSYDVKMKEKGDIPEGYSVSREKKERFSLILESASTNQTSMYLCASSTTGTGPTDTQYFGPGTRLTVL.

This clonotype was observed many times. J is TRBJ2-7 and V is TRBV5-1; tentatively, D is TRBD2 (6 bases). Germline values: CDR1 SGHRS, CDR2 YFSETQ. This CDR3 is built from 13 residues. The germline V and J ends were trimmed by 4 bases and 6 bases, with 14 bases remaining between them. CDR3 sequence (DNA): TGCGCCAGCAGCGTGGAGGGAGTAGCCGAGCAGTACTTC. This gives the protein CASSVEGVAEQYF.

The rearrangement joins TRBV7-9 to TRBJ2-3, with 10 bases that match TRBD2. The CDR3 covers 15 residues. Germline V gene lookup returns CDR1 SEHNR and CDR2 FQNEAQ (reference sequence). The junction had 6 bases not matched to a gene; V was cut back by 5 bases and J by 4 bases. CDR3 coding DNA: TGTGCCAGCAGCATGCAGCGGGAGGGCCCAGATACGCAGTATTTT. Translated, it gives CASSMQREGPDTQYF. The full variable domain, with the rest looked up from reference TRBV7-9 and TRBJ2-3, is DTGVSQNPRHKITKRGQNVTFRCDPISEHNRLYWYRQTLGQGPEFLTYFQNEAQLEKSRLLSDRFSAERPKGSFSTLEIQRTEQGDSAMYLCASSMQREGPDTQYFGPGTRLTVL.

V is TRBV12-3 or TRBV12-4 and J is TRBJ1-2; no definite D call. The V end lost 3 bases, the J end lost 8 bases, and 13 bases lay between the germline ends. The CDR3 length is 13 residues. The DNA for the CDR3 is TGTGCCAGCAGTTTTGGTTTCGGGCGAGGCTACACCTTC. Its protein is CASSFGFGRGYTF.

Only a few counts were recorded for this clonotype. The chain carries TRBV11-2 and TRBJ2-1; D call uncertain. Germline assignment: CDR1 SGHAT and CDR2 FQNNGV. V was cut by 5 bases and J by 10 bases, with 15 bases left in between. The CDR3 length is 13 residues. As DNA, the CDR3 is TGTGCCAGCAGCCCGGTCAGCACCTACGAGCAGTTCTTC. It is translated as CASSPVSTYEQFF.

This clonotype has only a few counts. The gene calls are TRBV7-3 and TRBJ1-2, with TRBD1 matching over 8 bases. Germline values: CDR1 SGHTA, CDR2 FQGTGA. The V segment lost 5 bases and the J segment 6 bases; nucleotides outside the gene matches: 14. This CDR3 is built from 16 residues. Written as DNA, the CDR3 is TGTGCCAGCAGCACGTCCGGGACAGGTTTAGACAATGGCTACACCTTC. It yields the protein CASSTSGTGLDNGYTF.

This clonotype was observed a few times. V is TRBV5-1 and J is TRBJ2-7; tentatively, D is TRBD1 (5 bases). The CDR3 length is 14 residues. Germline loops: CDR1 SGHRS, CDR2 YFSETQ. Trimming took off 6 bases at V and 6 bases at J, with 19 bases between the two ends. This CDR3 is CASNFMGGTGEQYF. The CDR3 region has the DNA TGCGCCAGCAACTTTATGGGCGGCACAGGCGAGCAGTACTTC.

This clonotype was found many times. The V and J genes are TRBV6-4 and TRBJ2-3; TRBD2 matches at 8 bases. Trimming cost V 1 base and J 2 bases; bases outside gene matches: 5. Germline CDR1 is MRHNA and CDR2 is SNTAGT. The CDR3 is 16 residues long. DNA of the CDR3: TGTGCCAGCAGTGACTTCTCGACTAGCGCCACAGATACGCAGTATTTT. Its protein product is CASSDFSTSATDTQYF.

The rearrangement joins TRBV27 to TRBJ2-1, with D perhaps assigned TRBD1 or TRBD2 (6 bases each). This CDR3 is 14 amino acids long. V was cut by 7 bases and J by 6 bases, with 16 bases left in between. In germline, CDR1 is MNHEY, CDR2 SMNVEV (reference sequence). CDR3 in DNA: TGTGCCAGCACTCGGCAAGGGGGAGGCAATGAGCAGTTCTTC. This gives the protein CASTRQGGGNEQFF.

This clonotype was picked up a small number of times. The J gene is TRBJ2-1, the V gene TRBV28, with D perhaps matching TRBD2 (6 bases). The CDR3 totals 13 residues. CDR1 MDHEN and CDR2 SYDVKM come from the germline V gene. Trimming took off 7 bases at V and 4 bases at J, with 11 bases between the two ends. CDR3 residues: CASKEGGYNEQFF. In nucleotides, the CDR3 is TGTGCCAGCAAGGAGGGTGGTTACAATGAGCAGTTCTTC.

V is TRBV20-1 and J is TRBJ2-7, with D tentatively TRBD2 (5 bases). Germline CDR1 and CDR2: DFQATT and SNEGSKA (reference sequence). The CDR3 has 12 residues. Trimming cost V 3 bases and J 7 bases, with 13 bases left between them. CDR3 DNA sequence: TGCAGTGCTAGTACGGGAATCAATGAGCAGTACTTC. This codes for CSASTGINEQYF.

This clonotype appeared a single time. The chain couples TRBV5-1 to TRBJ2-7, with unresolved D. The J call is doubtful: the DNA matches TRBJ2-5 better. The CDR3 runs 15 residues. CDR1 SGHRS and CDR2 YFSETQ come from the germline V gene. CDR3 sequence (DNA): TGCGCCAGCAGCTCCTTCGTAGGCGGAAAAGAGACCCAGTACTTC. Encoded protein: CASSSFVGGKETQYF.

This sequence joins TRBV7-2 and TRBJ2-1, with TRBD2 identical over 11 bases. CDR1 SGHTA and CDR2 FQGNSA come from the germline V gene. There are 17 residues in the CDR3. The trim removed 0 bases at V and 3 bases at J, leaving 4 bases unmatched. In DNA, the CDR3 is TGTGCCAGCAGCTTAGCAGTAGCGGGAGGGAACTACAATGAGCAGTTCTTC. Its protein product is CASSLAVAGGNYNEQFF.

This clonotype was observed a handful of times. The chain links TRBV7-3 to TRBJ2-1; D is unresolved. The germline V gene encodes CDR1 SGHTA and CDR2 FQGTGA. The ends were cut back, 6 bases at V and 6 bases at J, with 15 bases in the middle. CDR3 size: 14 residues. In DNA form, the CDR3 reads TGTGCCAGCAGTGATGACAACTGGGGCAATGAGCAGTTCTTC. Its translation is CASSDDNWGNEQFF.

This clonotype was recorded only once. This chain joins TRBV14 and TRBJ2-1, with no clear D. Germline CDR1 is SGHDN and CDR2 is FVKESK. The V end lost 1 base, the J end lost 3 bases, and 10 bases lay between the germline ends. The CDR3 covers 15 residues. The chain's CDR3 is CASSQGDNSYNEQFF. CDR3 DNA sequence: TGTGCCAGCAGCCAAGGAGATAACAGCTACAATGAGCAGTTCTTC.